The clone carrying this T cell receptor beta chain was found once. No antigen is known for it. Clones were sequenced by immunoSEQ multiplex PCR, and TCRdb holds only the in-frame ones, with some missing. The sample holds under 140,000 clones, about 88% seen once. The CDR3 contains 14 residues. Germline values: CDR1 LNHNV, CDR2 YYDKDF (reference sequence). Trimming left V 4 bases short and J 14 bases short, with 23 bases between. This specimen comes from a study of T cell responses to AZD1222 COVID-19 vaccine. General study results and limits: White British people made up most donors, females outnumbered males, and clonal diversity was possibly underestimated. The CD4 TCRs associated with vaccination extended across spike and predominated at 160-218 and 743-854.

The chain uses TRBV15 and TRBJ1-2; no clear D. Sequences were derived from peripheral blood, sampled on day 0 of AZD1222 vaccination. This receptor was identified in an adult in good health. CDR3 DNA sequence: TGTGCCACCAGCATTACGACGGGTCGATTGGCTGAAACCTTC. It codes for CATSITTGRLAETF.